This T cell receptor (beta chain) was recorded in a study of shared clonotypes between healthy human individuals. Looking at the study overall: Donors had three CD4 naive, three CD4 memory, two CD8 naive and one CD8 memory plate apiece. Study outcomes and limitations: Shared across a few donors were roughly 4.7% of the naive CD4 clonotypes.

With respect to this clone: Its antigen is currently unknown.

A deep-level run was used for the assay. Original processing notes: Sequence data from immunoSEQ were junction-only and lacked quality scores; consequently, filtering differed. Repertoires were generated with immunoSEQ multiplex PCR, while TCRdb's copy carries only in-frame clones and drops some. V and J calls and clone size follow that table, whereas D and trimming were derived from the DNA. Among approximately 1.4 million clones, around 98% were seen once, and the ten largest hold about 0.45%. CDR1 and CDR2 from the germline V gene are MDHEN and SYDVKM. This CDR3 is 15 amino acids long. The V and J ends lost 5 bases and 6 bases, in that order; junction bases with no gene match: 3.

The source is a man under 40 in good health. The material sequenced was naive CD4+ T cells sorted from blood. As to subset: CD45RA+ positively selected. This chain connects TRBV28 to TRBJ2-1; 14 nucleotides match TRBD2. CDR3 sequence reads: CASSRGLAGANEQFF. CDR3 sequence (DNA): TGTGCCAGCAGTCGGGGACTAGCGGGAGCCAATGAGCAGTTCTTC. Variable domain in full (rest from reference TRBV28 and TRBJ2-1): DVKVTQSSRYLVKRTGEKVFLECVQDMDHENMFWYRQDPGLGLRLIYFSYDVKMKEKGDIPEGYSVSREKKERFSLILESASTNQTSMYLCASSRGLAGANEQFFGPGTRLTVL.